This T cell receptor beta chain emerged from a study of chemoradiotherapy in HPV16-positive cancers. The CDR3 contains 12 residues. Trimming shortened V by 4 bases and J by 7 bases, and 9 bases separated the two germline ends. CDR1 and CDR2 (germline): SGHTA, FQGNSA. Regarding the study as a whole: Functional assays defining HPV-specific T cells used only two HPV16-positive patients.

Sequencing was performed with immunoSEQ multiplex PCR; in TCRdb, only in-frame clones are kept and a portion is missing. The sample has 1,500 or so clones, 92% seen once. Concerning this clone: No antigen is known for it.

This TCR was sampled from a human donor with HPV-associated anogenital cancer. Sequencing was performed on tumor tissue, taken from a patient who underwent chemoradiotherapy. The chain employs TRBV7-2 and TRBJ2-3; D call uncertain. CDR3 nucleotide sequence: TGTGCCAGCAGCTCCCGGGTGAATACGCAGTATTTT. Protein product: CASSSRVNTQYF. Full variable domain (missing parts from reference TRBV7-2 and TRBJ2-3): GAGVSQSPSNKVTEKGKDVELRCDPISGHTALYWYRQSLGQGLEFLIYFQGNSAPDKSGLPSDRFSAERTGGSVSTLTIQRTQQEDSAVYLCASSSRVNTQYFGPGTRLTVL.